The present TCR beta chain was sequenced within a study of chemoradiotherapy in HPV16-positive cancers. General study results and limits: Functional assays defining HPV-specific T cells used only a couple of HPV16-positive patients.

Over chemoradiotherapy, repertoires were sampled more than once. Produced via immunoSEQ multiplex PCR; TCRdb's table is partial and in-frame only. The table has around 33,000 clones, around 88% seen once. A note on this clone: Its antigen is unknown.

The CDR3 contains 17 residues. Unmatched junction bases numbered 13, after V lost 1 base and J lost 11 bases. Germline assignment: CDR1 LGHNA and CDR2 YNFKEQ. The starting material was blood, obtained from a patient who underwent chemoradiotherapy. V and J are TRBV4-2 and TRBJ1-6, with 8 bases lining up with TRBD1. The sequence was obtained from a human donor with HPV-associated anogenital cancer. The CDR3 sequence is CASSQGVPRGLGAPLHF. The CDR3 coding sequence is TGTGCCAGCAGCCAAGGGGTCCCCAGGGGGCTGGGGGCACCCCTCCACTTT.